This T cell receptor (beta chain) was recorded in a study of Ad26.COV2.S vaccination and SARS-CoV-2 variants. Study information: The Ad26.COV2.S arm of the COV1001 trial was where the donor was placed.

Germline CDR1 is SEHNR and CDR2 is FQNEAQ (reference sequence). The CDR3 is 13 residues long. V lost 1 base, J lost 7 bases, and 2 bases stayed unmatched. As for treatment: some 20 received Ad26.COV2.S at low or high dose, single or two shots; about five received placebo; per-sample allocation not given. Vaccine and placebo recipients were sampled on day 63 after the first injection. The individual, an adult aged 18-55 years, was a donor in Boston. Generated by immunoSEQ multiplex PCR, the TCRdb table keeps only in-frame clones and is missing some. The table lists about 350,000 clones, 88% of them singletons.

This receptor was taken from a person aged 18-60 years who received the Ad26.COV2.S COVID-19 vaccine or a placebo. The sequences come from peripheral blood, collected in a trial of Ad26.COV2.S vaccine versus placebo. The rearrangement uses TRBV7-9 and TRBJ2-7; 9 bases map to TRBD2. The CDR3 DNA sequence: TGTGCCAGCAGCTTAGGTAGCGGGAGAGAGCAGTACTTC. Translated: CASSLGSGREQYF.